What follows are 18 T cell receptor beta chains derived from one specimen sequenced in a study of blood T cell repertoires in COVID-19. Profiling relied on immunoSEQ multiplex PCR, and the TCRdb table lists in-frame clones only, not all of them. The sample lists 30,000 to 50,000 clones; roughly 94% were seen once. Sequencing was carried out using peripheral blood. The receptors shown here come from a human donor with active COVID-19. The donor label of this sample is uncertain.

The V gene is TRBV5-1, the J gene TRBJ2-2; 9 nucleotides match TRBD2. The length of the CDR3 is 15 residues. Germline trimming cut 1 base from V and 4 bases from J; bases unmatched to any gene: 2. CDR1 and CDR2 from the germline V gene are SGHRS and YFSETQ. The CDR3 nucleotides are TGCGCCAGCAGCTTGAATAGCGGGAGCACCGGGGAGCTGTTTTTT. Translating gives CASSLNSGSTGELFF. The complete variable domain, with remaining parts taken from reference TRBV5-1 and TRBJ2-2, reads KAGVTQTPRYLIKTRGQQVTLSCSPISGHRSVSWYQQTPGQGLQFLFEYFSETQRNKGNFPGRFSGRQFSNSRSEMNVSTLELGDSALYLCASSLNSGSTGELFFGEGSRLTVL.

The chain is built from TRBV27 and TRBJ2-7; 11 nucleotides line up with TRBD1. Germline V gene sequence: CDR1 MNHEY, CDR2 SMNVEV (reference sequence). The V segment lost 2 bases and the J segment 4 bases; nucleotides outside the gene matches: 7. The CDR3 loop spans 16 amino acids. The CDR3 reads CASSLNPGQGGYEQYF. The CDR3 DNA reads TGTGCCAGCAGTTTAAATCCGGGACAGGGGGGATACGAGCAGTACTTC.

The CDR3, as DNA: TGTGCCAGCCGCATCGGGGGGATCTATGGCTACACCTTC. Its translation: CASRIGGIYGYTF. V gene TRBV28 combines with J gene TRBJ1-2; tentatively, D is TRBD1 (5 bases). This CDR3 is 13 amino acids long. V was trimmed by 8 bases and J by 4 bases, leaving 14 bases between them. The germline gives CDR1 MDHEN, CDR2 SYDVKM.

This chain's CDR3 is CASTPSEGRNYGYTF. CDR3 sequence (DNA): TGTGCCAGTACCCCATCGGAGGGGCGAAACTATGGCTACACCTTC. The chain combines TRBV19 with TRBJ1-2; D might be TRBD1 (5 bases). Germline-derived CDR1 and CDR2 are LNHDA and SQIVND (reference sequence). V lost 7 bases and J lost 2, with 17 bases in between. CDR3 size: 15 residues.

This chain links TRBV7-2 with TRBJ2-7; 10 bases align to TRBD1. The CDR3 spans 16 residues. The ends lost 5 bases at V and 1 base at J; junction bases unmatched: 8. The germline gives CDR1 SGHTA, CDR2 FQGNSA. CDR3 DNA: TGTGCCAGCAGCAAAGGCCGGGACAGGGGATCCTACGAGCAGTACTTC. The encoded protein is CASSKGRDRGSYEQYF.

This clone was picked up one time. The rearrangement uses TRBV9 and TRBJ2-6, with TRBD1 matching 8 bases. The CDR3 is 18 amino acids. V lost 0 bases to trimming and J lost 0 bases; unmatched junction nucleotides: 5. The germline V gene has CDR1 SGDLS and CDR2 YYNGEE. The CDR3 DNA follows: TGTGCCAGCAGCGTAGTTTCCGGACAGGGCTCTGGGGCCAACGTCCTGACTTTC. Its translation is CASSVVSGQGSGANVLTF.

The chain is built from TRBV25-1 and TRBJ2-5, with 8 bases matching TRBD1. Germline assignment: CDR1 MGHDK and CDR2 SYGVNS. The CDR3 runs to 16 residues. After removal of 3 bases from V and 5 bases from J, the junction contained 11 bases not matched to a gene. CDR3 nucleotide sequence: TGTGCCAGCAGTGAGTACGGACAGGGCCTCGAGGAGACCCAGTACTTC. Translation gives CASSEYGQGLEETQYF.

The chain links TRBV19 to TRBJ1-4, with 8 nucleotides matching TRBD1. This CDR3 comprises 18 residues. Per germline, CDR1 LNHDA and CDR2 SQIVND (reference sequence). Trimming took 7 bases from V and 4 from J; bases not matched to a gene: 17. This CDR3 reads CASTVRDRGAVSNEKLFF. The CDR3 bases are TGTGCCAGTACCGTCCGAGACAGGGGCGCGGTTAGTAATGAAAAACTGTTTTTT.

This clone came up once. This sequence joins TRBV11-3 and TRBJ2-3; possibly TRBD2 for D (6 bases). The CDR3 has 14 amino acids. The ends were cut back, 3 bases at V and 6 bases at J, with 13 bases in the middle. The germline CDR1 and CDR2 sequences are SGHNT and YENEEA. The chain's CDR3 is CASSFRTGADTQYF. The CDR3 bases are TGTGCCAGCAGCTTTAGGACGGGAGCCGATACGCAGTATTTT.

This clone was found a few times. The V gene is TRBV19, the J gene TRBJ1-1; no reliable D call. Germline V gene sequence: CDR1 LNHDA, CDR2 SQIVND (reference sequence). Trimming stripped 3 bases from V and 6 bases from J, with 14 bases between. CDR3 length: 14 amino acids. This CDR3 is CASSIVSAKAEAFF. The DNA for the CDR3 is TGTGCCAGTAGTATTGTCTCAGCGAAAGCTGAAGCTTTCTTT.

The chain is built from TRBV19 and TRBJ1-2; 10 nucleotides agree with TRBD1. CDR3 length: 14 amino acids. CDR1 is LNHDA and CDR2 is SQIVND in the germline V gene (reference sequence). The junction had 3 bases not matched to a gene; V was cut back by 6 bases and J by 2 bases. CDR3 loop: CASRPGQGNYGYTF. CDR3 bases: TGTGCCAGTAGGCCGGGACAGGGGAACTATGGCTACACCTTC.

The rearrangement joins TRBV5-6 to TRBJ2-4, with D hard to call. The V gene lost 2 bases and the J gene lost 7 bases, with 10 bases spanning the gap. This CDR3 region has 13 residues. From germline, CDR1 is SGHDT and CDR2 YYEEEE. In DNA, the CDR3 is TGTGCCAGCAGCTTAGGCGGTATCAACATTCAGTACTTC. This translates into CASSLGGINIQYF.

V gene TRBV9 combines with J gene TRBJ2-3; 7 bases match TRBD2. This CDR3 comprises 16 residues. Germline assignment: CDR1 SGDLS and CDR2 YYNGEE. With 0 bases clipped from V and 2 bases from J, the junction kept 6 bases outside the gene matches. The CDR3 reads CASSVADGGITDTQYF. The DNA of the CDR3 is TGTGCCAGCAGCGTAGCGGACGGGGGGATCACAGATACGCAGTATTTT.

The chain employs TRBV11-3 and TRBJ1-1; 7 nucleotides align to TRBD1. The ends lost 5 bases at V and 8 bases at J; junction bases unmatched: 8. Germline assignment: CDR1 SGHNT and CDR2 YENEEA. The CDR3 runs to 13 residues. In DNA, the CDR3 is TGTGCCAGCAGCCCGCCCGGGACAGCAGAAGCTTTCTTT. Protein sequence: CASSPPGTAEAFF.

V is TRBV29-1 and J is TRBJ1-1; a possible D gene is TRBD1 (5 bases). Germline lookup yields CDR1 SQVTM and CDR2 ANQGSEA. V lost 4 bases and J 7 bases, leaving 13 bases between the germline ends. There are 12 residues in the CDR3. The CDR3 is CSVAGGSIEAFF. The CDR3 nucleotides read TGCAGCGTTGCGGGGGGATCAATTGAAGCTTTCTTT. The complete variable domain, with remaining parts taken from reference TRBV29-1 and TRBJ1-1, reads SAVISQKPSRDICQRGTSLTIQCQVDSQVTMMFWYRQQPGQSLTLIATANQGSEATYESGFVIDKFPISRPNLTFSTLTVSNMSPEDSSIYLCSVAGGSIEAFFGQGTRLTVV.

For the CDR3, the DNA is TGTGCCACCAGTTCTAGCGTCAACTACAATGAGCAGTTCTTC. Its translation: CATSSSVNYNEQFF. V gene TRBV24-1 combines with J gene TRBJ2-1; a weak D match, TRBD2 (6 bases). Trimming removed 6 bases from V and 3 bases from J, with 11 bases in between. CDR3 size: 14 residues. Germline V CDR1 and CDR2: KGHDR, SFDVKD.

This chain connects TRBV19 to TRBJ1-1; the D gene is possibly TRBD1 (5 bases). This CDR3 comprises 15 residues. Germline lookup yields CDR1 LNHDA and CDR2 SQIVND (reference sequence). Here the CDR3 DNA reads TGTGCTACGAGGACCGGGGCGGGAGTGAACACTGAAGCTTTCTTT. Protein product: CATRTGAGVNTEAFF.

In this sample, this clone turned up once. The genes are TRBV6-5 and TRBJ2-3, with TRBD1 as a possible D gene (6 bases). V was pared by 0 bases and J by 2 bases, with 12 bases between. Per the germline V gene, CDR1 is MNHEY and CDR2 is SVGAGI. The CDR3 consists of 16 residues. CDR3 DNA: TGTGCCAGCAGTTACTCGGGTAGGGGGTCCACAGATACGCAGTATTTT. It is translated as CASSYSGRGSTDTQYF.